The 27 T cell receptor beta chains below were found in one sample sequenced in a study of blood T cell repertoires in COVID-19. The data were produced by immunoSEQ multiplex PCR, yet TCRdb's version contains in-frame clones alone and is incomplete. The repertoire includes roughly 200,000 clones, about 85% of them detected once, and around a sixth sits in the top ten. Specimen: peripheral blood. The receptors stem from an older person with COVID-19, enrolled during active disease.

Written as DNA, the CDR3 is TGTGCCACCAGCGTGAGGTTAGGAGCTAATGAAAAACTGTTTTTT. This encodes CATSVRLGANEKLFF. The chain links TRBV15 to TRBJ1-4; D not resolved. V dropped 5 bases and J dropped 3 bases, with 13 bases sitting between them. There are 15 residues in the CDR3. CDR1 LNHNV and CDR2 YYDKDF come from the germline V gene (reference sequence).

The chain links TRBV7-8 to TRBJ2-1; tentative D call: TRBD1 (6 bases). CDR1 and CDR2 from the germline V gene are SGHVS and FQNEAQ. The germline V and J ends were trimmed by 5 bases and 7 bases, with 12 bases remaining between them. The CDR3 runs 13 residues. In DNA form, the CDR3 reads TGTGCCAGCAGCCGCTTGAGGGGGAATGAGCAGTTCTTC. Translation: CASSRLRGNEQFF.

V is TRBV11-3 and J is TRBJ1-6; D not resolved. The CDR3 runs 13 residues. Trimming cost V 0 bases and J 7 bases, with 4 bases left between them. Per germline, CDR1 SGHNT and CDR2 YENEEA. CDR3 residues: CASSLDENSPLHF. The CDR3 nucleotides read TGTGCCAGCAGCTTAGATGAGAATTCACCCCTCCACTTT.

The chain employs TRBV4-1 and TRBJ1-3; no definite D call. This CDR3 spans 13 amino acids. The V end was cut by 4 bases, the J end by 2 bases, with 6 bases between. Germline V gene data show CDR1 as MGHRA and CDR2 as YSYEKL. CDR3 bases: TGCGCCAGCAGCCTGAGGCCTGGAAACACCATATATTTT. It yields the protein CASSLRPGNTIYF.

About this clone itself: The same CDR3 can be traced to other DNA sequences in this sample. This chain links TRBV19 with TRBJ2-3, with 7 bases identical to TRBD2. Looked up from germline, CDR1 is LNHDA and CDR2 is SQIVND (reference sequence). The CDR3 consists of 13 residues. The J segment lost 5 bases and the V segment lost 3 bases, leaving 2 bases of the junction unmatched. The CDR3 DNA sequence: TGTGCCAGTAGTATTGGGAGGGGAGATACGCAGTATTTT. Protein product: CASSIGRGDTQYF.

In its sample, this clone was seen many times. The rearrangement links TRBV6-5 to TRBJ1-2, with 10 bases that match TRBD1. Trimming cost V 7 bases and J 7 bases; bases outside gene matches: 9. This CDR3 is 14 amino acids long. Germline-derived CDR1 and CDR2 are MNHEY and SVGAGI. This chain's CDR3 is CASMSGTGVGGYTF. The DNA for the CDR3 is TGTGCCAGCATGTCCGGGACAGGGGTGGGTGGCTACACCTTC.

The chain is built from TRBV2 and TRBJ2-2, with TRBD1 matching over 11 bases. Germline CDR1 and CDR2: SNHLY and FYNNEI. The CDR3 covers 15 residues. Germline trimming cut 7 bases from V and 7 bases from J; bases unmatched to any gene: 8. The CDR3 DNA follows: TGTGCCAGCAAGGGGACAGGGGGGTCGTTCGGGGAGCTGTTTTTT. It specifies CASKGTGGSFGELFF.

The chain has TRBV29-1 and TRBJ2-7; 9 positions match TRBD1. The germline V gene has CDR1 SQVTM and CDR2 ANQGSEA. The J segment lost 6 bases and the V segment lost 4 bases, leaving 7 bases of the junction unmatched. The CDR3 sequence is 13 residues long. This CDR3 reads CSVALGQGTEQYF. CDR3 nucleotide sequence: TGCAGCGTTGCTTTGGGACAGGGAACCGAGCAGTACTTC.

The table lists this clone with a few counts. V gene TRBV9 combines with J gene TRBJ2-2, with 7 bases fitting TRBD1. V trimming: 3 bases; J trimming: 0 bases; junction bases outside the gene matches: 5. Per germline, CDR1 SGDLS and CDR2 YYNGEE. The CDR3 covers 16 residues. CDR3 in amino acids: CASSAGTVANTGELFF. CDR3 in DNA: TGTGCCAGCAGCGCGGGGACAGTCGCGAACACCGGGGAGCTGTTTTTT.

V gene TRBV19 combines with J gene TRBJ2-1, with TRBD2 matching over 7 bases. V shed 3 bases and J 5 bases; nucleotides not matched to a gene: 7. There are 15 residues in the CDR3. Germline CDR1 is LNHDA and CDR2 is SQIVND (reference sequence). CDR3 DNA sequence: TGTGCCAGTAGTATGAGGGCGGGGGTTAACAATGAGCAGTTCTTC. It is translated as CASSMRAGVNNEQFF.

This chain connects TRBV28 to TRBJ1-5, with D possibly being TRBD1 (5 bases). The CDR3 covers 16 residues. V was trimmed by 1 base and J by 2 bases, leaving 12 bases between them. Germline CDR1 is MDHEN and CDR2 is SYDVKM. In nucleotides, the CDR3 is TGTGCCAGCAGTTTATTCCGGGGGAGAGGCAATCAGCCCCAGCATTTT. Translating gives CASSLFRGRGNQPQHF. Drawing the rest from reference TRBV28 and TRBJ1-5, the complete variable domain is DVKVTQSSRYLVKRTGEKVFLECVQDMDHENMFWYRQDPGLGLRLIYFSYDVKMKEKGDIPEGYSVSREKKERFSLILESASTNQTSMYLCASSLFRGRGNQPQHFGDGTRLSIL.

This chain uses TRBV6-1 with TRBJ2-7, with D perhaps TRBD2 (5 bases). This CDR3 is built from 13 residues. From germline, CDR1 is MNHNS and CDR2 SASEGT. Between the trimmed V and J ends, which lost 3 bases and 2 bases, there was a span of 8 bases. CDR3 bases: TGTGCCAGCAGTGAGGCTAGCACCTACGAGCAGTACTTC. Its protein is CASSEASTYEQYF.

This clone came up once. The gene calls are TRBV27 and TRBJ1-4; TRBD1 is a possible D gene (5 bases). Trimming cost V 4 bases and J 7 bases, with 19 bases left between them. The CDR3 consists of 16 residues. Germline loops: CDR1 MNHEY, CDR2 SMNVEV (reference sequence). In DNA, the CDR3 is TGTGCCAGCAGTTGGACGGGGGGGAGTGGCGGTGAAAAACTGTTTTTT. Protein product: CASSWTGGSGGEKLFF.

V gene TRBV19 combines with J gene TRBJ1-6; D unclear. The V gene's germline CDR1 is LNHDA and CDR2 SQIVND (reference sequence). Trimming cost V 6 bases and J 7 bases, with 7 bases left between them. The CDR3 spans 12 residues. The DNA for the CDR3 is TGTGCCAGTAGCCAAAGCAATTCACCCCTCCACTTT. This gives the protein CASSQSNSPLHF.

In regard to this clone: Its ends do not fully match the called genes, so a read error is possible. The chain links TRBV6-5 to TRBJ2-7, with TRBD2 identical over 9 bases. Germline lookup yields CDR1 MNHEY and CDR2 SVGAGI. The CDR3 extends over 14 amino acids. CDR3: CASRTSGLSYEQCF. The DNA of the CDR3 is TGTGCCAGCAGAACTAGCGGGCTTTCCTACGAGCAGTGCTTC.

The J gene is TRBJ1-1, the V gene TRBV19, with D unclear. Trimming cost V 3 bases and J 3 bases, with 11 bases left between them. The germline CDR1 and CDR2 sequences are LNHDA and SQIVND (reference sequence). This CDR3 spans 14 amino acids. CDR3 region: CASSILAGHTEAFF. For the CDR3, the DNA is TGTGCCAGTAGTATCTTGGCAGGCCACACTGAAGCTTTCTTT.

This chain connects TRBV7-3 to TRBJ2-1; D is perhaps TRBD1 (6 bases). The germline V gene encodes CDR1 SGHTA and CDR2 FQGTGA. CDR3 length: 15 amino acids. Trimming removed 2 bases from V and 5 bases from J, with 13 bases in between. CDR3 DNA sequence: TGTGCCAGCAGCTTATCCAGGGGCTCGGACAATGAGCAGTTCTTC. Translation gives CASSLSRGSDNEQFF. Full variable domain (missing parts from reference TRBV7-3 and TRBJ2-1): GAGVSQTPSNKVTEKGKYVELRCDPISGHTALYWYRQSLGQGPEFLIYFQGTGAADDSGLPNDRFFAVRPEGSVSTLKIQRTERGDSAVYLCASSLSRGSDNEQFFGPGTRLTVL.

A single count supports this clone. The chain carries TRBV3-1 (or the pseudogene TRBV3-2) and TRBJ2-3; D is perhaps TRBD1 (5 bases). The germline CDR1 and CDR2 sequences are LGHDT and YNNKEL (reference sequence). The length of the CDR3 is 17 residues. Between the trimmed V and J ends, which lost 0 bases and 6 bases, there was a span of 19 bases. The CDR3 spells CASSQDHPGQGADTQYF. The CDR3 nucleotides read TGTGCCAGCAGCCAAGATCATCCCGGGCAGGGTGCGGATACGCAGTATTTT.

This chain links TRBV7-9 with TRBJ1-6; TRBD1 matches 10 bases. CDR3 size: 15 residues. The J segment lost 9 bases and the V segment lost 5 bases, leaving 7 bases of the junction unmatched. The V gene's germline CDR1 is SEHNR and CDR2 FQNEAQ (reference sequence). CDR3 in amino acids: CASSPDRGHGSPLHF. CDR3 DNA sequence: TGTGCCAGCAGCCCCGACAGGGGGCATGGTTCACCCCTCCACTTT.

The genes are TRBV6-2 or TRBV6-3 and TRBJ1-2, with 8 bases aligning to TRBD1. Germline V lookup: CDR1 MNHEY, CDR2 SVGEGT. Trimming cost V 5 bases and J 6 bases; bases outside gene matches: 8. The CDR3 has 14 residues. CDR3 DNA: TGTGCCAGCAGTCAAGACAGGGGCATCAATGGCTACACCTTC. It codes for CASSQDRGINGYTF.

The V call is TRBV5-1, the J call TRBJ1-4, with D perhaps matching TRBD1 (5 bases). V lost 2 bases and J 7 bases, leaving 9 bases between the germline ends. Germline V gene data show CDR1 as SGHRS and CDR2 as YFSETQ. This CDR3 has 13 residues. The CDR3 loop reads CASSFQGTEKLFF. The CDR3 coding sequence is TGCGCCAGCAGCTTTCAGGGTACTGAAAAACTGTTTTTT.

The rearrangement uses TRBV28 and TRBJ1-5; D may be TRBD1 (5 bases). The V gene lost 8 bases and the J gene lost 7 bases, with 18 bases spanning the gap. CDR1 is MDHEN, CDR2 SYDVKM, per germline. The CDR3 extends over 14 amino acids. Here the CDR3 DNA reads TGTGCCAGCCACGGGGGTGACGTGTACCAGCCCCAGCATTTT. This encodes CASHGGDVYQPQHF.

V usage is TRBV9 and J usage is TRBJ1-4, with D hard to call. The V end was cut by 3 bases, the J end by 1 base, with 7 bases between. CDR3 length: 14 residues. From germline, CDR1 is SGDLS and CDR2 YYNGEE. CDR3 coding DNA: TGTGCCAGCAGCGCCGGTTTAACTAATGAAAAACTGTTTTTT. It encodes CASSAGLTNEKLFF. The full variable domain, in which reference TRBV9 and TRBJ1-4 provide the parts outside the CDR3, is DSGVTQTPKHLITATGQRVTLRCSPRSGDLSVYWYQQSLDQGLQFLIQYYNGEERAKGNILERFSAQQFPDLHSELNLSSLELGDSALYFCASSAGLTNEKLFFGSGTQLSVL.

The chain links TRBV6-5 to TRBJ2-7; the D is unclear. Germline CDR1 and CDR2: MNHEY and SVGAGI. V lost 0 bases, J lost 5 bases, and 17 bases lay in between. The CDR3 is 16 amino acids. CDR3 coding DNA: TGTGCCAGCAGTTACTCAGGCAGGCCGTCTGACCACGAGCAGTACTTC. Translation: CASSYSGRPSDHEQYF.

This chain connects TRBV7-6 to TRBJ1-1, with no clear D. V was clipped by 1 base and J by 1 base, with 16 bases between them. This CDR3 is built from 17 residues. The germline V gene encodes CDR1 SGHVS and CDR2 FNYEAQ. This CDR3 is CASSLVVEGLSNTEAFF. The DNA of the CDR3 is TGTGCCAGCAGCTTAGTTGTGGAAGGACTCTCGAACACTGAAGCTTTCTTT.

The V call is TRBV11-2, the J call TRBJ2-1; TRBD2 is a possible D gene (6 bases). CDR1 and CDR2 from the germline V gene are SGHAT and FQNNGV. The CDR3 sequence is 16 residues long. Trimming pared 1 base from V and 0 bases from J, leaving 10 bases between. The chain's CDR3 is CASSLGQGGSYNEQFF. For the CDR3, the DNA is TGTGCCAGCAGCTTAGGTCAGGGAGGCTCCTACAATGAGCAGTTCTTC.

The chain links TRBV3-1 (or the pseudogene TRBV3-2) to TRBJ2-3; D remains unclear. From germline, CDR1 is LGHDT and CDR2 YNNKEL (reference sequence). The CDR3 runs to 12 residues. Trimming shortened V by 7 bases and J by 3 bases, and 8 bases separated the two germline ends. The CDR3: CASTPGTDTQYF. The DNA for the CDR3 is TGTGCCAGCACCCCCGGGACAGATACGCAGTATTTT.